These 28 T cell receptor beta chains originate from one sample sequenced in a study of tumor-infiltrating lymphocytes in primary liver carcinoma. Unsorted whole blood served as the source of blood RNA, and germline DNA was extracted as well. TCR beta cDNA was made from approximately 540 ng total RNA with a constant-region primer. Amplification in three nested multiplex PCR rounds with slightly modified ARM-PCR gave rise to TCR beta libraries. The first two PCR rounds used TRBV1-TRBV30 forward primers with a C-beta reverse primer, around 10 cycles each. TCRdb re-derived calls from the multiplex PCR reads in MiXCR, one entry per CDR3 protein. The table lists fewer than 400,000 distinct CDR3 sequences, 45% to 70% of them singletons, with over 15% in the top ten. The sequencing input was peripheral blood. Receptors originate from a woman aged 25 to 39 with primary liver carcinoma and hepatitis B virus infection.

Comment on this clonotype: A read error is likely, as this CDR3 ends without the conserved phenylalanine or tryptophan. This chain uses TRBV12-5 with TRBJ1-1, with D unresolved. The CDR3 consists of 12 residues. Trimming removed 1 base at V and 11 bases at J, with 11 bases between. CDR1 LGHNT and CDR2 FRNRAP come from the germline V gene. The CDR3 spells CASGLGTGEAFL. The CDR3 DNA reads TGTGCTAGTGGTTTGGGGACCGGAGAGGCTTTCCTT.

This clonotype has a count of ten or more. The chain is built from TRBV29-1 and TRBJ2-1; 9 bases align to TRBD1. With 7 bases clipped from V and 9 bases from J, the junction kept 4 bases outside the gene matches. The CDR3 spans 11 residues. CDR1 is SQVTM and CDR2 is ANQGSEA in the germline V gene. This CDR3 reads CSGQGDGEQFF. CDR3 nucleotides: TGCAGCGGACAGGGGGACGGTGAGCAGTTCTTC.

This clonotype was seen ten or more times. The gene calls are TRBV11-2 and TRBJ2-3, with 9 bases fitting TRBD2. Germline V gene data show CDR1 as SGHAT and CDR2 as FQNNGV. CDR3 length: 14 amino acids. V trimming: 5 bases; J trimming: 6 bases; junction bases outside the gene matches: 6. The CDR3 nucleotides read TGTGCCAGCAGCCCAATAGCGGGAGAGGATACGCAGTATTTT. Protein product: CASSPIAGEDTQYF.

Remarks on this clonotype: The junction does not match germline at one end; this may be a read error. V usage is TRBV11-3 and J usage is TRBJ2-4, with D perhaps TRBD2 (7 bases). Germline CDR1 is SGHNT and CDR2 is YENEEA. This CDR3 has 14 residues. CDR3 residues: CASSGGGAKNIQYF. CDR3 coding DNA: TGTGCCAGCAGCGGTGGGGGGGCCAAAAACATTCAATACTTC. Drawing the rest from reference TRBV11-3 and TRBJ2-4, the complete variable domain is EAGVVQSPRYKIIEKKQPVAFWCNPISGHNTLYWYLQNLGQGPELLIRYENEEAVDDSQLPKDRFSAERLKGVDSTLKIQPAELGDSAVYLCASSGGGAKNIQYFGAGTRLSVL.

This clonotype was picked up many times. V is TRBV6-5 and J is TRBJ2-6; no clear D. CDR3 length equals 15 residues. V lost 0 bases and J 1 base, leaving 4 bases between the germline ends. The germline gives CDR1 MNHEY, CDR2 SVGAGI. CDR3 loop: CASSYSGSGANVLTF. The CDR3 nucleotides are TGTGCCAGCAGTTACTCGGGATCTGGGGCCAACGTCCTGACTTTC.

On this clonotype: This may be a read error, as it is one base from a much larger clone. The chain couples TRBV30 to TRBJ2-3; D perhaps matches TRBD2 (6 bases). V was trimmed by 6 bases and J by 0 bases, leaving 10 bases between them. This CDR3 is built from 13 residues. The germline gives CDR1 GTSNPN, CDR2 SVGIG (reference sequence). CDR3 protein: CACLAPSTDTQYF. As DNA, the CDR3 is TGTGCCTGCCTAGCGCCCAGCACAGATACGCAGTATTTT. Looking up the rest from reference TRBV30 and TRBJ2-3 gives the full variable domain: SQTIHQWPATLVQPVGSPLSLECTVEGTSNPNLYWYRQAAGRGLQLLFYSVGIGQISSEVPQNLSASRPQDRQFILSSKKLLLSDSGFYLCACLAPSTDTQYFGPGTRLTVL.

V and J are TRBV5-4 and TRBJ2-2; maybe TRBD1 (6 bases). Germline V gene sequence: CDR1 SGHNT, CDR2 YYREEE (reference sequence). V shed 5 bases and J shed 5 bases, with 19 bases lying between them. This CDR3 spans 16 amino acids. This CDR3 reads CASRRLGDKGTGELFF. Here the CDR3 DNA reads TGTGCCAGCAGGCGGCTTGGGGACAAGGGGACCGGGGAGCTGTTTTTT.

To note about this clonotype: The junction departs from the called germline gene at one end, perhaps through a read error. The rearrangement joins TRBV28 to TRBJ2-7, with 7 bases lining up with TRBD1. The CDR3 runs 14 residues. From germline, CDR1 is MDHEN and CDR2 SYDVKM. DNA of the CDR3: TGTACCAGTACCGCGACAGGGTACCCCTACGAGCAGTACTTC. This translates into CTSTATGYPYEQYF.

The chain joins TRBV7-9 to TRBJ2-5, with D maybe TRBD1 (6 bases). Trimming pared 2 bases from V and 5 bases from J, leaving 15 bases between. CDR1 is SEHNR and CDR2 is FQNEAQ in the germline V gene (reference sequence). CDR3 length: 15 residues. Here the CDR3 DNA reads TGTGCCAGCAGCTTAACTCTTACAGGGCTGGAGACCCAGTACTTC. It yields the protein CASSLTLTGLETQYF. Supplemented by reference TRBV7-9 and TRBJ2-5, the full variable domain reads DTGVSQNPRHKITKRGQNVTFRCDPISEHNRLYWYRQTLGQGPEFLTYFQNEAQLEKSRLLSDRFSAERPKGSFSTLEIQRTEQGDSAMYLCASSLTLTGLETQYFGPGTRLLVL.

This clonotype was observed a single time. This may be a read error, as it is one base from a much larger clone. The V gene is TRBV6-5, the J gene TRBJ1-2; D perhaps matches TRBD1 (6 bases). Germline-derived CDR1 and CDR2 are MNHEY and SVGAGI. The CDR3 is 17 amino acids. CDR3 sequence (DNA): TGTGTCAGCAGTTCCCGAGGGGGGCAGGCATCGGTCTATGGCTACACCTTC. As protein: CVSSSRGGQASVYGYTF.

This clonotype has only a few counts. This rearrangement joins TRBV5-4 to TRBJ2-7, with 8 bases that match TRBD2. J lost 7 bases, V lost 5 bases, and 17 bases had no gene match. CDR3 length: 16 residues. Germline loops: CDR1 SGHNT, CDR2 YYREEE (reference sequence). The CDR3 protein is CASSNKAGVSVREQYF. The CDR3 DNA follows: TGTGCCAGCAGTAATAAAGCGGGAGTGAGTGTACGGGAGCAGTACTTC.

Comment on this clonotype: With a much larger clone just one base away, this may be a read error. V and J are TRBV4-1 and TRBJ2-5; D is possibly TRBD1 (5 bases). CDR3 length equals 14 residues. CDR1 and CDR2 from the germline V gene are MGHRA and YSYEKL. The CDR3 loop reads CVSSQDQGLWTQYF. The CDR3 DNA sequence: TGCGTCAGCAGCCAAGATCAGGGTCTGTGGACCCAGTACTTC.

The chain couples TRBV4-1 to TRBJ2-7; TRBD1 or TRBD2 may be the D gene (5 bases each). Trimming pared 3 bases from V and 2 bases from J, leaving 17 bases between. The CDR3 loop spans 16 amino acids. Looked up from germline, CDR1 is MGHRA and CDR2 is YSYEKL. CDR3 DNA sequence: TGCGCCAGCAGCCAGTTGGGACCAGCTGAAACCTACGAGCAGTACTTC. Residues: CASSQLGPAETYEQYF.

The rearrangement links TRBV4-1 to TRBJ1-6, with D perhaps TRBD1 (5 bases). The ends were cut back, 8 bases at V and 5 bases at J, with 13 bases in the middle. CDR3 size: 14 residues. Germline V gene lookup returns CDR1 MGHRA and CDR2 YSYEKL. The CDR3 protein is CASDWGEDNSPLHF. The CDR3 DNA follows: TGCGCCAGCGACTGGGGCGAGGATAATTCACCCCTCCACTTT.

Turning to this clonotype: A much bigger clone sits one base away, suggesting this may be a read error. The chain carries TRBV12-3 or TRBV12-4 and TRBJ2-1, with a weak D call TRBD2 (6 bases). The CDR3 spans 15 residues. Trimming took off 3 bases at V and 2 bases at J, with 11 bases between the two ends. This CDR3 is CASSFRREPYNEQFF. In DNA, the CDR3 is TGTGCCAGCAGTTTTCGACGGGAGCCCTACAATGAGCAGTTCTTC.

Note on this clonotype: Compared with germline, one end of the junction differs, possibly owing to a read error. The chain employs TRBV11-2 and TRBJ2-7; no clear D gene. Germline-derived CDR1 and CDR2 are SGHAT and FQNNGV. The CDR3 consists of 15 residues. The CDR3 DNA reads TGTGCCAGCAGATCCCAGCAACCCGCATCCTACGAACAGTACTTC. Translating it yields CASRSQQPASYEQYF.

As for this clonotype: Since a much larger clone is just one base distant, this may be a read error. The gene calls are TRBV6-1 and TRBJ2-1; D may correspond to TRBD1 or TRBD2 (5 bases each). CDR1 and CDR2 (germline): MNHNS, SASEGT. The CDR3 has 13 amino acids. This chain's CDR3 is CASERGSFNEQFF. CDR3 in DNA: TGTGCCAGCGAGAGGGGCTCCTTCAATGAGCAGTTCTTC.

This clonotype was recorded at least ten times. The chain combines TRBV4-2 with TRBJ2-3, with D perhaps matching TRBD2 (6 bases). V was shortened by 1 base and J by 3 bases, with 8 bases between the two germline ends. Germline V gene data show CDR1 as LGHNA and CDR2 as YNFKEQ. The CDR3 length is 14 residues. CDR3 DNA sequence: TGTGCCAGCAGCCAAGCGGGAGTAACAGATACGCAGTATTTT. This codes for CASSQAGVTDTQYF.

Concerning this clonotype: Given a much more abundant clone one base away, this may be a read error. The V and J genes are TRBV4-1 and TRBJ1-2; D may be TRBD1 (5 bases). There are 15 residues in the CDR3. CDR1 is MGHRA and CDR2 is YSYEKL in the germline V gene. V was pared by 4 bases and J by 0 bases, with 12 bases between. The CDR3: CASSLPDRANYGYTF. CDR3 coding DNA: TGCGCCAGCAGCCTACCCGACAGAGCTAACTATGGCTACACCTTC.

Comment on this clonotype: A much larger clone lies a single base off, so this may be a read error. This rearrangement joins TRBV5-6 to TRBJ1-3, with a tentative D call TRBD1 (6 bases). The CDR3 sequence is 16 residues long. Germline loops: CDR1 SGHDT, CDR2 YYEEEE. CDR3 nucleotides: TGTGCCGGCAGCTCTTATACAGGGCACTCTGGAAACACCATATATTTT. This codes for CAGSSYTGHSGNTIYF.

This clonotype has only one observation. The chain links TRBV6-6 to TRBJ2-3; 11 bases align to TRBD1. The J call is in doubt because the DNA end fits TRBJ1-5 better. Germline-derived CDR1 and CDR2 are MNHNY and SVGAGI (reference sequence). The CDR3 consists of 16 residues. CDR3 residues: CASSRRGQGVKATQHF. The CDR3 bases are TGTGCCAGCAGTCGGAGGGGACAGGGGGTGAAAGCTACGCAGCATTTT.

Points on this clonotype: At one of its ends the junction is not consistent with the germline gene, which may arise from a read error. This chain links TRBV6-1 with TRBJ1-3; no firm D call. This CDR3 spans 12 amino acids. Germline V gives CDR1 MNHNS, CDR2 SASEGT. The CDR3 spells CASINSGDTIYF. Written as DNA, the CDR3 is TGTGCCAGCATTAACTCTGGAGACACCATATATTTT.

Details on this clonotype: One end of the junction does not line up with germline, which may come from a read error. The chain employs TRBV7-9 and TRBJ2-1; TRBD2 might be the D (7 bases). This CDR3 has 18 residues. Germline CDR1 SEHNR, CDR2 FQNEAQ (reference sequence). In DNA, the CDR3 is TGTGCCAGCAGCTTAGTAGTGCTGACGGGGGGCTCCTACAATGAGCAGCTCTTC. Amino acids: CASSLVVLTGGSYNEQLF.

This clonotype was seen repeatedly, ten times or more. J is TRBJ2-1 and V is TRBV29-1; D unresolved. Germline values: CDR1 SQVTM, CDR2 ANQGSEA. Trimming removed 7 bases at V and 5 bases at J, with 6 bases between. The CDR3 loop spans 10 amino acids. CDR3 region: CSGGDNEQFF. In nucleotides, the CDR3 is TGCAGCGGTGGTGACAATGAGCAGTTCTTC.

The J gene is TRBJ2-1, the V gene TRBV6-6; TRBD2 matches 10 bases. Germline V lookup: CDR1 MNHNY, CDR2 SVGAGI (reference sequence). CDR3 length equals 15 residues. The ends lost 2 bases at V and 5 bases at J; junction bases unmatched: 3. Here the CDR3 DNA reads TGTGCCAGCAGTTACGGGACTAGCGAAAACAATGAGCAGTTCTTC. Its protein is CASSYGTSENNEQFF.

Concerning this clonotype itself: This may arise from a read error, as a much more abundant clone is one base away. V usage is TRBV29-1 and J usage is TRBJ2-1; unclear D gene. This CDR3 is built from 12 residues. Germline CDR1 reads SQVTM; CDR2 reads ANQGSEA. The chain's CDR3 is CSVRSIYNGQFF. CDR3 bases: TGCAGCGTTCGATCTATCTACAATGGGCAGTTCTTC.

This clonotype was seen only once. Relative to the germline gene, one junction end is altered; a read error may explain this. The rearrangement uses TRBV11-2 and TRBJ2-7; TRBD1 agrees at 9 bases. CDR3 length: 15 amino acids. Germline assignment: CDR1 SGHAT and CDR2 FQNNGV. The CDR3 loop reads CVSSLPGQGNYEQYF. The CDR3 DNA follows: TGTGTCAGCAGCCTACCAGGACAGGGGAATTACGAGCAGTACTTC.

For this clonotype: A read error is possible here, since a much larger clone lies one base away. CDR3 region: CASSYSGPRETLF. Here the CDR3 DNA reads TGTGCCAGCAGTTACTCTGGCCCTCGGGAAACTTTATTT. The rearrangement joins TRBV6-5 to TRBJ1-1; D gene ambiguous. Germline V gene sequence: CDR1 MNHEY, CDR2 SVGAGI. CDR3 length: 13 residues.